This T cell receptor (beta chain) was recovered during a study of patients and donors after allogeneic stem cell transplantation. From the RT-PCR reads, TCRdb called clonotypes with MiXCR, one entry per CDR3 protein. The sample holds 400,000 to 450,000 distinct CDR3 sequences, roughly 16% seen once. The V gene's germline CDR1 is SGDLS and CDR2 YYNGEE. V was clipped by 0 bases and J by 2 bases, with 4 bases between them. This CDR3 has 13 residues. Sequencing input: blood, either unsorted or a sorted T cell fraction (not recorded which). The V gene is TRBV9, the J gene TRBJ2-3; D call uncertain. The receptor comes from a human donor who was either an allogeneic HSCT recipient or a stem cell or donor lymphocyte infusion donor (not recorded which). It is not recorded whose cells these are; they may come from a transplant donor. The CDR3 protein is CASSVENTDTQYF. CDR3 nucleotide sequence: TGTGCCAGCAGCGTAGAGAACACAGATACGCAGTATTTT.